The subject of this entry is one T cell receptor beta chain. The sample originates from a study of blood T cell repertoires in COVID-19. Study at large: Acute and convalescent COVID-19 specimens originated in the United States, Italy and Spain. The cDNA or gDNA used as material had been derived from T cells, B-cell-depleted T cells, or PBMCs.

Under the authors' procedure: By means of reference gene primer amplification, nucleated cell counts were estimated. The method was immunoSEQ multiplex PCR; TCRdb's version includes in-frame clones alone and lacks a portion of them. The V and J calls and the clone size are those of that table, but D and trimming were determined from the DNA. The sample has fewer than 700,000 clones, roughly nine tenths seen once; the top ten hold roughly 7.3%. While infection was still active, Seattle patients were enrolled and then followed longitudinally. CDR3 length: 18 amino acids. CDR1 and CDR2 from the germline V gene are MNHNY and SVGAGI (reference sequence). Trimming took off 5 bases at V and 0 bases at J, with 23 bases between the two ends.

The chain links TRBV6-6 to TRBJ2-7; a weak D match, TRBD2 (6 bases). The sequence was collected from a woman in her forties or fifties with COVID-19, enrolled during active disease. Sequenced material: peripheral blood. Here the CDR3 reads CASSPLGYGGLSSYEQYF. CDR3 bases: TGTGCCAGCAGTCCGCTCGGCTACGGGGGTCTCAGCTCCTACGAGCAGTACTTC.